The clone carrying this T cell receptor (beta chain) appeared once. This entry belongs to a study of blood T cell repertoires in COVID-19. Overall study context: COVID-19 samples from acute and convalescent phases originated in the United States, Italy and Spain.

Authors' data handling: Estimation of nucleated cell counts relied on the amplification of reference gene primers. Libraries were prepared by immunoSEQ multiplex PCR; TCRdb keeps only in-frame clonotypes and omits some of them. Clone size and V and J calls were adopted from that table, with D and trimming inferred from the DNA. The table records about 220,000 clones, 80% of them present only once. CDR3 length equals 16 residues. With 0 bases removed from V and 0 bases from J, the gap between germline ends came to 9 bases. Germline values: CDR1 LGHNA, CDR2 YSLEER. The chain uses TRBV4-3 and TRBJ2-1, with no clear D. The receptor's source is a human donor in a cohort sampled during active COVID-19. The source material was peripheral blood. In DNA, the CDR3 is TGCGCCAGCAGCCAAGACCCAGAAAGCTCCTACAATGAGCAGTTCTTC. Translating gives CASSQDPESSYNEQFF.